A selection of T cell receptor beta chains follows, all from one sample in a study of identical twins. TCRdb used MiXCR to reprocess the 5' RACE reads, holding one entry per CDR3 protein. The sample holds approximately 140,000 distinct CDR3 sequences, approximately 3.5% seen once. Input material: memory T cells sorted from blood. The receptor source for this set is a man younger than 35 in good health. Each CDR3 is given with its conserved first and last residue. The order of the fields is D gene, clone size, J gene, V gene, CDR3 DNA, CDR3 protein. D genes are given only for firm matches. Clone size is not always given. Where it is, it says once, few, many or a class for expanded clones.

D gene: TRBD1
clone size: few
J gene: TRBJ1-1
V gene: TRBV18
CDR3 DNA: TGTGCCAGCTCACCGGTACAGGGGGTAAACACTGAAGCTTTCTTT
CDR3 protein: CASSPVQGVNTEAFF

D gene: -
clone size: -
J gene: TRBJ1-4
V gene: TRBV6-2/TRBV6-3
CDR3 DNA: TGTGCCAGCAGTTCTCGGGACTTCGAAAAACTGTTTTTT
CDR3 protein: CASSSRDFEKLFF

D gene: TRBD2
clone size: many
J gene: TRBJ2-5
V gene: TRBV6-2/TRBV6-3
CDR3 DNA: TGTGCCAGCAGCCTCCTGGGGACTAGTGAACGGACCCAGTACTTC
CDR3 protein: CASSLLGTSERTQYF

D gene: -
clone size: many
J gene: TRBJ2-1
V gene: TRBV20-1
CDR3 DNA: TGCAGTGCTAGAGACCGGGGCTCCTACAATGAGCAGTTCTTC
CDR3 protein: CSARDRGSYNEQFF

D gene: -
clone size: many
J gene: TRBJ2-2
V gene: TRBV5-4
CDR3 DNA: TGTGCCAGCAGCTTTGGGCGGGGCGACACCGGGGAGCTGTTTTTT
CDR3 protein: CASSFGRGDTGELFF

D gene: -
clone size: many
J gene: TRBJ1-5
V gene: TRBV6-1
CDR3 DNA: TGTGCTGCGGGCAAGGAGGGCAATCAGCCCCAGCATTTT
CDR3 protein: CAAGKEGNQPQHF

D gene: -
clone size: many
J gene: TRBJ2-5
V gene: TRBV7-2
CDR3 DNA: TGTGCCAGCAGCTTAAGCGGCCGGGAGACCCAGTACTTC
CDR3 protein: CASSLSGRETQYF

D gene: TRBD1
clone size: -
J gene: TRBJ2-1
V gene: TRBV5-1
CDR3 DNA: TGCGCCAGCAGCTCGACCTCCACAGGGGAGTTCTTC
CDR3 protein: CASSSTSTGEFF

D gene: -
clone size: few
J gene: TRBJ1-1
V gene: TRBV7-8
CDR3 DNA: TGTGCCAGCAGAAGTCCCGGGGGGGGGCGAGGGAGCACTGAAGCTTTCTTT
CDR3 protein: CASRSPGGGRGSTEAFF

D gene: TRBD2
clone size: many
J gene: TRBJ2-1
V gene: TRBV5-1
CDR3 DNA: TGCGCCAGCAGCTTGGTAGCGGGAGGATCCTACAATGAGCAGTTCTTC
CDR3 protein: CASSLVAGGSYNEQFF

D gene: -
clone size: many
J gene: TRBJ1-1
V gene: TRBV20-1
CDR3 DNA: TGCAGTGCTAGGGTGGCACCCCGTAACACTGAAGCTTTCTTT
CDR3 protein: CSARVAPRNTEAFF

D gene: -
clone size: many
J gene: TRBJ2-1
V gene: TRBV6-2/TRBV6-3
CDR3 DNA: TGTGCCAGCAGGATGGCCGGGACTCAGCAGTTCTTC
CDR3 protein: CASRMAGTQQFF

D gene: TRBD1
clone size: many
J gene: TRBJ2-7
V gene: TRBV6-1
CDR3 DNA: TGTGCCAGCAGTGAAGCGGGACAGATAGGCTCCTACGAGCAGTACTTC
CDR3 protein: CASSEAGQIGSYEQYF

D gene: TRBD2
clone size: many
J gene: TRBJ2-3
V gene: TRBV29-1
CDR3 DNA: TGCAGCGTTGATGGCAGCGGGAGGGCCGTCCGCACAGATACGCAGTATTTT
CDR3 protein: CSVDGSGRAVRTDTQYF

D gene: TRBD2
clone size: many
J gene: TRBJ2-3
V gene: TRBV20-1
CDR3 DNA: TGCAGTGCTAGCCCCGGGACTAGCGGGAGCGCAGATACGCAGTATTTT
CDR3 protein: CSASPGTSGSADTQYF

D gene: TRBD2
clone size: -
J gene: TRBJ2-3
V gene: TRBV20-1
CDR3 DNA: TGCAGTGCTCCCCCGGAGGGCGGGAGAAGCACAGATACGCAGTATTTT
CDR3 protein: CSAPPEGGRSTDTQYF

D gene: -
clone size: many
J gene: TRBJ2-3
V gene: TRBV6-4
CDR3 DNA: TGTGCCAGCAGCCCCGAGACAAGCGCAGATACGCAGTATTTT
CDR3 protein: CASSPETSADTQYF

D gene: -
clone size: many
J gene: TRBJ1-1
V gene: TRBV24-1
CDR3 DNA: TGTGCCACCAGTGATTTAAGAAGTAGATACACTGAAGCTTTCTTT
CDR3 protein: CATSDLRSRYTEAFF

D gene: TRBD2
clone size: many
J gene: TRBJ2-7
V gene: TRBV29-1
CDR3 DNA: TGCAGCGTTCTGTACGGGCGGGAGGGCCCCTGGGGCGACGAGCAGTACTTC
CDR3 protein: CSVLYGREGPWGDEQYF

D gene: TRBD2
clone size: many
J gene: TRBJ2-1
V gene: TRBV20-1
CDR3 DNA: TGCAGTGCTAGAAGCGGGATGAGAGGGCGGCATGAGCAGTTCTTC
CDR3 protein: CSARSGMRGRHEQFF

D gene: -
clone size: -
J gene: TRBJ1-2
V gene: TRBV10-3
CDR3 DNA: TGTGCCATCGACACAAGGTTACAGGGTAGGGATAACTATGGCTACACCTTC
CDR3 protein: CAIDTRLQGRDNYGYTF

D gene: TRBD1
clone size: -
J gene: TRBJ1-2
V gene: TRBV4-3
CDR3 DNA: TGCGCCAGCAGCCTAGAGAGACAGGGGACCTATGGCTACACCTTC
CDR3 protein: CASSLERQGTYGYTF

D gene: TRBD1
clone size: many
J gene: TRBJ2-7
V gene: TRBV9
CDR3 DNA: TGTGCCAGCAGCCCCCGGGACAGCCCATACGAGCAGTACTTC
CDR3 protein: CASSPRDSPYEQYF

D gene: -
clone size: few
J gene: TRBJ2-5
V gene: TRBV11-2
CDR3 DNA: TGTGCCAGCAGCCGGGTGGGTGCGCAAGAGACCCAGTACTTC
CDR3 protein: CASSRVGAQETQYF

D gene: TRBD2
clone size: many
J gene: TRBJ2-1
V gene: TRBV20-1
CDR3 DNA: TGCAGTGCTAGAGATGCGACTAGCGGGTTTTCCTACAATGAGCAGTTCTTC
CDR3 protein: CSARDATSGFSYNEQFF

D gene: -
clone size: -
J gene: TRBJ2-6
V gene: TRBV24-1
CDR3 DNA: TGTGCCGCAGGGGAGACTGGGGCCAACGTCCTGACTTTC
CDR3 protein: CAAGETGANVLTF

D gene: -
clone size: many
J gene: TRBJ2-3
V gene: TRBV6-5
CDR3 DNA: TGTGCCAGCAGTTCCCCTGGCACAGATACGCAGTATTTT
CDR3 protein: CASSSPGTDTQYF

D gene: -
clone size: many
J gene: TRBJ1-5
V gene: TRBV4-1
CDR3 DNA: TGCGCCAGCAGCCAGCCTAATCAGCCCCAGCATTTT
CDR3 protein: CASSQPNQPQHF

D gene: -
clone size: many
J gene: TRBJ2-2
V gene: TRBV11-2
CDR3 DNA: TGTGCCAGCAGTCGGGGCGGCCCGGGAGCGGGGGAGCTGTTTTTT
CDR3 protein: CASSRGGPGAGELFF

D gene: -
clone size: -
J gene: TRBJ2-6
V gene: TRBV25-1
CDR3 DNA: TGTGCCAGCAGTGAAATTGGCGCAGGGGTGTCTGGGGCCAACGTCCTGACTTTC
CDR3 protein: CASSEIGAGVSGANVLTF

D gene: -
clone size: many
J gene: TRBJ2-5
V gene: TRBV9
CDR3 DNA: TGTGCCAGCAGCGGCGGCTTGGGACCAGGTTTCGGAGAGACCCAGTACTTC
CDR3 protein: CASSGGLGPGFGETQYF

D gene: -
clone size: few
J gene: TRBJ1-2
V gene: TRBV14
CDR3 DNA: TGTGCCAGCAGCCAAGCGTTCCAGGGGAGCTATGGCTACACCTTC
CDR3 protein: CASSQAFQGSYGYTF

D gene: TRBD2
clone size: many
J gene: TRBJ2-2
V gene: TRBV10-3
CDR3 DNA: TGTGCCATCAGGAGCCAGCGGGGAGCTCCGAACACCGGGGAGCTGTTTTTT
CDR3 protein: CAIRSQRGAPNTGELFF

D gene: -
clone size: many
J gene: TRBJ1-5
V gene: TRBV6-2/TRBV6-3
CDR3 DNA: TGTGCCAGCAGATTCGGGACGGGAAACAATCAGCCCCAGCATTTT
CDR3 protein: CASRFGTGNNQPQHF

D gene: -
clone size: many
J gene: TRBJ2-1
V gene: TRBV12-3/TRBV12-4
CDR3 DNA: TGTGCCAGCAGCCCCTTCACAGGGAACAATGAGCAGTTCTTC
CDR3 protein: CASSPFTGNNEQFF

D gene: -
clone size: -
J gene: TRBJ1-3
V gene: TRBV4-1
CDR3 DNA: TGCGCCAGCAGCCAGGGTGATCCTGGAAACACCATATATTTT
CDR3 protein: CASSQGDPGNTIYF

D gene: -
clone size: many
J gene: TRBJ2-7
V gene: TRBV7-2
CDR3 DNA: TGTGCCACCGGGAACTATGGCGGATTCTACGAGCAGTACTTC
CDR3 protein: CATGNYGGFYEQYF

D gene: -
clone size: few
J gene: TRBJ2-5
V gene: TRBV7-9
CDR3 DNA: TGTGCCAGCAGCGGAGGGTCAGGGTTGGAAGAGACCCAGTACTTC
CDR3 protein: CASSGGSGLEETQYF

D gene: -
clone size: many
J gene: TRBJ2-5
V gene: TRBV20-1
CDR3 DNA: TGCAGTGCCTCAACAGGGAGCGGGTACCAAGAGACCCAGTACTTC
CDR3 protein: CSASTGSGYQETQYF

D gene: TRBD2
clone size: many
J gene: TRBJ2-1
V gene: TRBV7-6
CDR3 DNA: TGTGCCAGCAGCTTATGGAGCGGGAGGGCCGCGAATGAGCAGTTCTTC
CDR3 protein: CASSLWSGRAANEQFF

D gene: TRBD1
clone size: many
J gene: TRBJ2-7
V gene: TRBV12-3/TRBV12-4
CDR3 DNA: TGTGCCAGCAGTCGGGACAGGCGATACTACGAGCAGTACTTC
CDR3 protein: CASSRDRRYYEQYF

D gene: -
clone size: many
J gene: TRBJ1-2
V gene: TRBV29-1
CDR3 DNA: TGCAGCGCCTCAGACGGCTACACCTTC
CDR3 protein: CSASDGYTF

D gene: -
clone size: -
J gene: TRBJ1-6
V gene: TRBV12-3/TRBV12-4
CDR3 DNA: TGTGCCAGCAGTTTAATTGATTCACCCCTCCACTTT
CDR3 protein: CASSLIDSPLHF

D gene: -
clone size: -
J gene: TRBJ1-4
V gene: TRBV2
CDR3 DNA: TGTGCCAGCAGTGAAAGGCGGGGGACGGAGACACCTGAAAAACTGTTTTTT
CDR3 protein: CASSERRGTETPEKLFF

D gene: TRBD1
clone size: many
J gene: TRBJ2-5
V gene: TRBV11-2
CDR3 DNA: TGTGCCAGCAGCTCCGGGACAGGGGGAGAGACCCAGTACTTC
CDR3 protein: CASSSGTGGETQYF

D gene: -
clone size: many
J gene: TRBJ1-6
V gene: TRBV7-3
CDR3 DNA: TGTGCCAGCAGCTTAGGGGGTCTTAATTCACCCCTCCACTTT
CDR3 protein: CASSLGGLNSPLHF

D gene: -
clone size: many
J gene: TRBJ2-4
V gene: TRBV4-1
CDR3 DNA: TGCGCCAGCGCTAAGCCAGGAGAAAACATTCAGTACTTC
CDR3 protein: CASAKPGENIQYF

D gene: TRBD2
clone size: many
J gene: TRBJ2-2
V gene: TRBV19
CDR3 DNA: TGTGCCAGTAGTATTCCCCGGACTAGCGCTATGAGTGGCGGGGAGCTGTTTTTT
CDR3 protein: CASSIPRTSAMSGGELFF

D gene: TRBD1
clone size: many
J gene: TRBJ1-2
V gene: TRBV20-1
CDR3 DNA: TGCAGTGCTACCAACGGACAGGGTGGGAATGGCTACACCTTC
CDR3 protein: CSATNGQGGNGYTF

D gene: TRBD2
clone size: many
J gene: TRBJ2-3
V gene: TRBV5-1
CDR3 DNA: TGCGCCAGCAGCTTATCCGGACTAGCGGGGGCAGATACGCAGTATTTT
CDR3 protein: CASSLSGLAGADTQYF

D gene: TRBD1
clone size: many
J gene: TRBJ2-5
V gene: TRBV20-1
CDR3 DNA: TGCAGTGCCCCGGGACAGGATCAAGAGACCCAGTACTTC
CDR3 protein: CSAPGQDQETQYF

D gene: TRBD1
clone size: many
J gene: TRBJ2-5
V gene: TRBV29-1
CDR3 DNA: TGCAGCGTTAAGGACAGGCAAGAGACCCAGTACTTC
CDR3 protein: CSVKDRQETQYF

D gene: -
clone size: many
J gene: TRBJ1-6
V gene: TRBV12-3/TRBV12-4
CDR3 DNA: TGTGCCAGCAGCCTTTACTCCTATAATTCACCCCTCCACTTT
CDR3 protein: CASSLYSYNSPLHF

D gene: -
clone size: many
J gene: TRBJ1-1
V gene: TRBV25-1
CDR3 DNA: TGTGCCAGCAGTGAGGCGGGTGGCACTGAAGCTTTCTTT
CDR3 protein: CASSEAGGTEAFF

D gene: TRBD2
clone size: many
J gene: TRBJ2-3
V gene: TRBV6-5
CDR3 DNA: TGTGCCAGCAGTTACCCAGGGACTAGCGGGAGATCAGATACGCAGTATTTT
CDR3 protein: CASSYPGTSGRSDTQYF

D gene: -
clone size: many
J gene: TRBJ1-1
V gene: TRBV7-6
CDR3 DNA: TGTGCCAGCAGCTTCAGTGGGGATACTGAAGCTTTCTTT
CDR3 protein: CASSFSGDTEAFF